Below are 13 T cell receptor beta chains sequenced from a single sample in a study of cytomegalovirus exposure and HLA in healthy donors. PCR involved 60 Vbeta and 13 Jbeta primers. The data were produced by immunoSEQ multiplex PCR, yet TCRdb's version contains in-frame clones alone and is incomplete. In the table there are around 110,000 clones, around three quarters of which are singletons. The sequencing sample was made of PBMCs. Source of these receptors: a young man in good health and CMV-seropositive.

The chain links TRBV7-2 to TRBJ1-2, with 7 bases aligning to TRBD1. J lost 7 bases, V lost 1 base, and 3 bases had no gene match. CDR1 SGHTA and CDR2 FQGNSA come from the germline V gene. The CDR3 has 13 amino acids. The CDR3 loop reads CASSLGQGSGYTF. CDR3 sequence (DNA): TGTGCCAGCAGCTTAGGACAGGGCTCTGGCTACACCTTC.

This clone was seen just once. V usage is TRBV6-5 and J usage is TRBJ2-7; TRBD1 agrees at 7 bases. The CDR3 loop spans 14 amino acids. Germline CDR1 and CDR2: MNHEY and SVGAGI. V trimming: 6 bases; J trimming: 0 bases; junction bases outside the gene matches: 5. CDR3 region: CASSQRQGSYEQYF. The CDR3 DNA reads as TGTGCCAGCAGCCAAAGACAGGGCTCCTACGAGCAGTACTTC.

This clone has a handful of counts. Since a far larger clone is one base different, this is likely a read error. In the same sample, other DNA sequences code for this CDR3. The CDR3 sequence is CASSLGQGPYEQYF. The CDR3 DNA reads TGTGCCAGCAGCTTGGGACAGGGCCCCTACGAGCAGTACTTC. The chain has TRBV5-4 and TRBJ2-7, with 7 bases fitting TRBD1. Unmatched junction bases numbered 2, after V lost 0 bases and J lost 2 bases. Germline V gene sequence: CDR1 SGHNT, CDR2 YYREEE (reference sequence). The CDR3 extends over 14 amino acids. The full variable domain, with the rest looked up from reference TRBV5-4 and TRBJ2-7, is ETGVTQSPTHLIKTRGQQVTLRCSSQSGHNTVSWYQQALGQGPQFIFQYYREEENGRGNFPPRFSGLQFPNYSSELNVNALELDDSALYLCASSLGQGPYEQYFGPGTRLTVT.

The chain uses TRBV5-3 and TRBJ2-7, with 8 bases fitting TRBD2. TRBV5-3 is recorded as an ORF, its role being uncertain. This CDR3 is 15 amino acids long. Trimming at V came to 3 bases and at J to 1 base, leaving 6 bases not matched to a gene. The CDR3 coding sequence is TGTGCCAGAAGCTGGACCCTAGCGGGTTCCTACGAGCAGTACTTC. This translates into CARSWTLAGSYEQYF.

This clone was detected once. The genes are TRBV18 and TRBJ2-1, with 14 bases identical to TRBD2. CDR1 and CDR2 from the germline V gene are KGHSH and LQKENI. With V trimmed by 8 bases and J by 8 bases, 5 bases remained unmatched. The CDR3 covers 14 residues. CDR3 protein: CASTTSGGADEQFF. The CDR3 bases are TGTGCCAGCACGACTAGCGGGGGGGCTGATGAGCAGTTCTTC.

This rearrangement joins TRBV5-6 to TRBJ2-1; possible D gene TRBD1, 6 bases. V shed 5 bases and J shed 1 base, with 16 bases lying between them. The CDR3 has 16 residues. Germline-derived CDR1 and CDR2 are SGHDT and YYEEEE. CDR3 protein: CASRRGATGSYNEQFF. CDR3 in DNA: TGTGCCAGCAGGAGGGGCGCGACAGGATCCTACAATGAGCAGTTCTTC.

This chain uses TRBV6-1 with TRBJ2-7; TRBD2 might be the D (7 bases). Germline CDR1 and CDR2: MNHNS and SASEGT. This CDR3 is built from 15 residues. Deletions cut 3 bases from V and 3 bases from J, with 15 bases between. In DNA, the CDR3 is TGTGCCAGCAGTGATGGGACGGGGGGCCTCTACGAGCAGTACTTC. Protein sequence: CASSDGTGGLYEQYF.

The J gene is TRBJ2-7, the V gene TRBV5-6, with TRBD1 identical over 7 bases. Germline V lookup: CDR1 SGHDT, CDR2 YYEEEE. The CDR3 has 13 amino acids. The V segment lost 6 bases and the J segment 3 bases; nucleotides outside the gene matches: 6. DNA for the CDR3: TGTGCCAGCACCCCAGGGGGTAGCTACGAGCAGTACTTC. Amino acids: CASTPGGSYEQYF. Full variable domain (outside the CDR3, taken from reference TRBV5-6 and TRBJ2-7): DAGVTQSPTHLIKTRGQQVTLRCSPKSGHDTVSWYQQALGQGPQFIFQYYEEEERQRGNFPDRFSGHQFPNYSSELNVNALLLGDSALYLCASTPGGSYEQYFGPGTRLTVT.

The rearrangement uses TRBV6-1 and TRBJ2-4; 7 nucleotides align to TRBD2. Germline V gene sequence: CDR1 MNHNS, CDR2 SASEGT. The CDR3 loop spans 13 amino acids. The V and J ends lost 10 bases and 8 bases, in that order; junction bases with no gene match: 11. CDR3 sequence (DNA): TGTGCCACCACCCTTGGGGGGGTGGACATTCAGTACTTC. It specifies CATTLGGVDIQYF.

The chain combines TRBV6-1 with TRBJ1-6; TRBD1 might be the D (5 bases). From germline, CDR1 is MNHNS and CDR2 SASEGT. The CDR3 has 14 residues. Trimming shortened V by 2 bases and J by 6 bases, and 8 bases separated the two germline ends. CDR3 sequence (DNA): TGTGCCAGCAGTGAAATAGGGGCTAATTCACCCCTCCACTTT. Its translation is CASSEIGANSPLHF.

The chain couples TRBV28 to TRBJ1-1; D is ambiguous. V dropped 6 bases and J dropped 3 bases, with 14 bases sitting between them. This CDR3 is built from 14 residues. Per germline, CDR1 MDHEN and CDR2 SYDVKM. The CDR3 region is CASSPFAYDTEAFF. CDR3 bases: TGTGCCAGCAGCCCCTTTGCGTACGACACTGAAGCTTTCTTT.

The sample holds many counts of this clone. V usage is TRBV6-5 and J usage is TRBJ1-1; D is ambiguous. The CDR3 sequence is 13 residues long. CDR1 is MNHEY, CDR2 SVGAGI, per germline. The V and J ends lost 5 bases and 1 base respectively, with 8 bases between them. The CDR3 DNA sequence: TGTGCCAGCAGTCCCTCCGGGAACACTGAAGCTTTCTTT. This encodes CASSPSGNTEAFF.

Details on this clone: This CDR3 is also generated by other DNA sequences in the sample. The chain couples TRBV5-1 to TRBJ2-1, with D possibly matching TRBD1 (5 bases). V lost 4 bases to trimming and J lost 6 bases, with 5 bases between them. The CDR3 is 11 amino acids. CDR1 is SGHRS, CDR2 YFSETQ, per germline. The DNA for the CDR3 is TGCGCCAGCAGCCAGGGCAATGAGCAGTTCTTC. Protein product: CASSQGNEQFF.